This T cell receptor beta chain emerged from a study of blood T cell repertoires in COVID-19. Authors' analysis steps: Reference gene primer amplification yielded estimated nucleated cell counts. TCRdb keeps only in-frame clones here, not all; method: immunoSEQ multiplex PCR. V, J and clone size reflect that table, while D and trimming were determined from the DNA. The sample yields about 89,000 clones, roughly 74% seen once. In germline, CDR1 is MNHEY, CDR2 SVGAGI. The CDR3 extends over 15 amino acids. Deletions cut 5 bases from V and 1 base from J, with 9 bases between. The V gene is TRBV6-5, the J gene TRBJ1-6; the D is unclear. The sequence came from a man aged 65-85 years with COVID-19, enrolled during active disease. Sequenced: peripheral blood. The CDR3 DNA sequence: TGTGCCAGCAGTAACCGGGTTTCCTATAATTCACCCCTCCACTTT. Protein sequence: CASSNRVSYNSPLHF.